Shown below are 14 T cell receptor beta chains from a single sample sequenced in a study of CD8+CD57+ T cells in acquired aplastic anemia. The authors sequenced patients whose flow cytometry had shown CD8+CD57+ cell expansion. Profiles of TCR beta VDJ and CDR3 were generated from a genomic DNA template. TCRdb re-derived calls from the reads in MiXCR, one entry per CDR3 protein. This sample has approximately 220,000 distinct CDR3 sequences, with around 46% found just once. Sequencing was performed on sorted CD4+, CD8+, or CD8+CD57+ T cells (not recorded which) from PBMCs. These TCRs come from a human donor with aplastic anemia.

The chain carries TRBV6-1 and TRBJ1-1, with 7 bases fitting TRBD1. Germline lookup yields CDR1 MNHNS and CDR2 SASEGT. The CDR3 extends over 15 amino acids. The J segment lost 6 bases and the V segment lost 4 bases, leaving 11 bases of the junction unmatched. The CDR3 DNA is TGTGCCAGCAGTGCCCGACAGGGAGGGTACCCTGAAGCTTTCTTT. Its translation is CASSARQGGYPEAFF.

This clonotype was counted ten times or more. The genes are TRBV7-9 and TRBJ1-1, with 8 bases aligning to TRBD1. This CDR3 is 14 amino acids long. Trimming took 7 bases from V and 2 from J; bases not matched to a gene: 6. The germline V gene encodes CDR1 SEHNR and CDR2 FQNEAQ (reference sequence). The CDR3 sequence is CASNYQGANTEAFF. The CDR3 nucleotides read TGTGCCAGCAACTACCAGGGGGCTAACACTGAAGCTTTCTTT.

The chain uses TRBV2 and TRBJ1-5; TRBD1 matches at 9 bases. Germline CDR1 reads SNHLY; CDR2 reads FYNNEI. V was pared by 7 bases and J by 3 bases, with 7 bases of the junction left unmatched. The CDR3 is made up of 15 amino acids. In nucleotides, the CDR3 is TGTGCCAGCAATGGACAGGGGTCTGACAATCAGCCCCAGCATTTT. It specifies CASNGQGSDNQPQHF.

The V gene is TRBV6-6, the J gene TRBJ2-7; 11 bases line up with TRBD1. The CDR3 covers 16 residues. The V gene's germline CDR1 is MNHNY and CDR2 SVGAGI (reference sequence). J was trimmed by 3 bases and V by 6 bases; bases with no gene match: 10. The chain's CDR3 is CASRDRGQGANYEQYF. Written as DNA, the CDR3 is TGTGCCAGCAGAGACAGAGGACAGGGGGCAAACTACGAGCAGTACTTC.

At least ten counts were recorded for this clonotype. The chain links TRBV10-2 to TRBJ2-3; D possibly uses TRBD1 or TRBD2 (5 bases each). V was pared by 8 bases and J by 1 base, with 10 bases between. Per the germline V gene, CDR1 is WSHSY and CDR2 is SAAADI. The CDR3 runs 13 residues. The CDR3 DNA follows: TGCGCCAGCGTGGGGGTGGGCACAGATACGCAGTATTTT. This codes for CASVGVGTDTQYF.

This clonotype has a handful of counts. This is likely a read error, given that the CDR3 carries no conserved phenylalanine or tryptophan at its end. The gene calls are TRBV7-9 and TRBJ2-7; 15 nucleotides agree with TRBD2. This CDR3 region has 15 residues. The germline gives CDR1 SEHNR, CDR2 FQNEAQ (reference sequence). The ends lost 5 bases at V and 5 bases at J; junction bases unmatched: 4. The CDR3 sequence is CASSGTSGRQHEQYL. Here the CDR3 DNA reads TGTGCCAGCAGCGGGACTAGCGGGAGGCAGCACGAGCAGTACCTC.

The chain recombines TRBV7-3 with TRBJ2-7, with a possible D match to TRBD2 (6 bases). Germline-derived CDR1 and CDR2 are SGHTA and FQGTGA. V lost 1 base, J lost 3 bases, and 13 bases lay in between. The CDR3 is 15 residues long. CDR3 nucleotides: TGTGCCAGCAGCTTAAGACCGGGGGTAGACTACGAGCAGTACTTC. Protein product: CASSLRPGVDYEQYF.

This clonotype was detected a few times. Possible read error: a much larger clone is one base away. The chain has TRBV19 and TRBJ2-1; no clear D gene. The CDR3 is 16 amino acids. Germline V CDR1 and CDR2: LNHDA, SQIVND (reference sequence). The CDR3 region is CASSILPRGTYSEQFF. The CDR3 bases are TGTGCCAGTAGTATACTACCCCGCGGAACCTACAGTGAGCAGTTCTTC.

This clonotype has just a few counts. The V call is TRBV11-3, the J call TRBJ2-7; TRBD2 matches 11 bases. V lost 6 bases and J lost 7; bases outside the gene matches: 5. This CDR3 spans 13 amino acids. Germline lookup yields CDR1 SGHNT and CDR2 YENEEA. The CDR3 sequence: CASSLRLAGEQYF. CDR3 nucleotides: TGTGCCAGCAGTTTGCGACTAGCGGGGGAGCAGTACTTC.

This sequence joins TRBV7-6 and TRBJ1-2, with D possibly being TRBD1 (6 bases). The CDR3 extends over 14 amino acids. Per the germline V gene, CDR1 is SGHVS and CDR2 is FNYEAQ. V was pared by 2 bases and J by 5 bases, with 12 bases between. CDR3 amino acids: CASSLSEGGYGYTF. The CDR3 bases are TGTGCCAGCAGCTTAAGTGAGGGGGGATATGGCTACACCTTC.

The rearrangement joins TRBV7-3 to TRBJ1-1; TRBD1 matches at 9 bases. V gave up 0 bases and J gave up 7 bases; unmatched junction bases: 3. The CDR3 runs to 14 residues. Looked up from germline, CDR1 is SGHTA and CDR2 is FQGTGA. The CDR3 sequence: CASSLTGTGFEAFF. DNA for the CDR3: TGTGCCAGCAGCTTAACCGGGACAGGGTTTGAAGCTTTCTTT.

The chain carries TRBV10-3 and TRBJ2-5, with 8 bases that match TRBD2. Germline V lookup: CDR1 ENHRY, CDR2 SYGVKD. This CDR3 has 13 residues. Germline trimming cut 4 bases from V and 3 bases from J; bases unmatched to any gene: 1. The CDR3 DNA reads TGTGCCATCAGTGGAGCGGGGGAAGAGACCCAGTACTTC. This codes for CAISGAGEETQYF.

The V and J genes are TRBV10-2 and TRBJ2-5; no clear D. Trimming stripped 0 bases from V and 4 bases from J, with 3 bases between. This CDR3 has 12 amino acids. Germline CDR1 reads WSHSY; CDR2 reads SAAADI. The CDR3, as DNA: TGCGCCAGCAGTGAGTCCACAGAGACCCAGTACTTC. Amino acid sequence: CASSESTETQYF.

By sample fraction, this clonotype is medium-sized. This chain connects TRBV20-1 to TRBJ1-6; possibly TRBD1 for D (6 bases). This CDR3 has 14 amino acids. Per the germline V gene, CDR1 is DFQATT and CDR2 is SNEGSKA (reference sequence). V shed 6 bases and J shed 9 bases, with 18 bases lying between them. CDR3 nucleotide sequence: TGCAGTGCCCGCACAAGGACAGACAGTTCACCCCTCCACTTT. Protein sequence: CSARTRTDSSPLHF.